What follows are 18 T cell receptor beta chains derived from one specimen sequenced in a study of blood T cell repertoires in COVID-19. The table came from immunoSEQ multiplex PCR; TCRdb's copy has only in-frame clones and leaves some out. Found here are around 250,000 clones, around 88% of them singletons; the top ten hold approximately 13%. The sequenced sample was peripheral blood. All receptors come from an older man with acute or convalescent COVID-19.

This clone was recorded a few times. The gene calls are TRBV28 and TRBJ1-2; no firm D call. With 6 bases removed from V and 3 bases from J, the gap between germline ends came to 8 bases. CDR1 MDHEN and CDR2 SYDVKM come from the germline V gene. This CDR3 has 12 amino acids. The CDR3 reads CASRDWDYGYTF. In DNA, the CDR3 is TGTGCCAGCAGAGACTGGGACTATGGCTACACCTTC.

The table lists this clone with a few counts. The chain links TRBV29-1 to TRBJ1-2; D gene ambiguous. V dropped 4 bases and J dropped 8 bases, with 11 bases sitting between them. CDR3 length: 11 amino acids. Per the germline V gene, CDR1 is SQVTM and CDR2 is ANQGSEA. CDR3 sequence: CSVGKADGYTF. DNA for the CDR3: TGCAGCGTTGGTAAAGCGGACGGCTACACCTTC.

This clone was seen just once. V and J are TRBV7-8 and TRBJ1-1; 8 nucleotides line up with TRBD1. Trimming cost V 5 bases and J 7 bases; bases outside gene matches: 3. Germline V CDR1 and CDR2: SGHVS, FQNEAQ. The CDR3 runs to 12 residues. CDR3 sequence (DNA): TGTGCCAGCAGCCAAACAGGGGGTGAAGCTTTCTTT. Translation gives CASSQTGGEAFF.

CDR3: CASSRLTTDTQYF. The CDR3 nucleotides are TGTGCCAGCAGTAGACTAACCACAGATACGCAGTATTTT. The chain joins TRBV2 to TRBJ2-3; tentative D call: TRBD2 (5 bases). The CDR3 has 13 amino acids. Germline CDR1 reads SNHLY; CDR2 reads FYNNEI. V was shortened by 5 bases and J by 2 bases, with 8 bases between the two germline ends.

This clone was recorded a few times. V usage is TRBV19 and J usage is TRBJ1-1; D is uncertain. V lost 5 bases and J lost 0, with 10 bases in between. CDR1 is LNHDA, CDR2 SQIVND, per germline (reference sequence). The CDR3 is 14 residues long. In nucleotides, the CDR3 is TGTGCCAGTAGTTTCTCAGGAATGAACACTGAAGCTTTCTTT. Residues: CASSFSGMNTEAFF.

The rearrangement joins TRBV19 to TRBJ1-2; no firm D call. The CDR3 consists of 15 residues. Trimming shortened V by 6 bases and J by 3 bases, and 17 bases separated the two germline ends. Germline CDR1 is LNHDA and CDR2 is SQIVND (reference sequence). CDR3 region: CASRAMSGRHYGYTF. The CDR3 bases are TGTGCCAGTAGGGCAATGAGCGGACGGCACTATGGCTACACCTTC.

V gene TRBV15 combines with J gene TRBJ2-1; 9 bases are a match to TRBD1. V gave up 8 bases and J gave up 2 bases; unmatched junction bases: 7. Germline CDR1 is LNHNV and CDR2 is YYDKDF (reference sequence). CDR3 length: 15 residues. The CDR3 DNA sequence: TGTGCCACCCAAACCGGGGACAGGGCCTACAATGAGCAGTTCTTC. Protein sequence: CATQTGDRAYNEQFF. Using reference TRBV15 and TRBJ2-1 for the parts outside the CDR3, the full variable domain is DAMVIQNPRYQVTQFGKPVTLSCSQTLNHNVMYWYQQKSSQAPKLLFHYYDKDFNNEADTPDNFQSRRPNTSFCFLDIRSPGLGDTAMYLCATQTGDRAYNEQFFGPGTRLTVL.

This chain links TRBV19 with TRBJ1-6; 8 bases fit TRBD1. Germline CDR1 reads LNHDA; CDR2 reads SQIVND (reference sequence). V dropped 3 bases and J dropped 8; count of bases not matched to a gene: 12. The CDR3 is 17 residues long. The CDR3 loop is CASSIGGGTGVHSPLHF. CDR3 bases: TGTGCCAGTAGTATTGGCGGAGGGACAGGTGTTCATTCACCCCTCCACTTT.

The chain employs TRBV6-5 and TRBJ2-2; D is uncertain. The CDR3 runs 14 residues. CDR1 MNHEY and CDR2 SVGAGI come from the germline V gene. Trimming pared 2 bases from V and 2 bases from J, leaving 6 bases between. In DNA form, the CDR3 reads TGTGCCAGCAGTTACGACTCCAACACCGGGGAGCTGTTTTTT. Translated: CASSYDSNTGELFF.

This chain connects TRBV5-1 to TRBJ2-5; 8 nucleotides line up with TRBD2. Germline V gene sequence: CDR1 SGHRS, CDR2 YFSETQ. V lost 0 bases and J lost 4; bases outside the gene matches: 5. The CDR3 has 15 residues. The CDR3 sequence: CASSLGSLAGETQYF. The CDR3 DNA is TGCGCCAGCAGCTTGGGGTCGCTAGCGGGAGAGACCCAGTACTTC.

This clone was counted only a few times. This chain uses TRBV2 with TRBJ1-6, with 7 bases aligning to TRBD1. Germline V gene lookup returns CDR1 SNHLY and CDR2 FYNNEI. V was pared by 6 bases and J by 9 bases, with 8 bases of the junction left unmatched. The CDR3 is 14 amino acids. The CDR3 region is CASRGDSIFSPLHF. CDR3 bases: TGTGCCAGCAGGGGGGACAGTATATTTTCACCCCTCCACTTT.

The chain uses TRBV12-3 or TRBV12-4 and TRBJ1-4; D not certain. The V end lost 4 bases, the J end lost 6 bases, and 9 bases lay between the germline ends. The CDR3 spans 13 residues. Written as DNA, the CDR3 is TGTGCCAGCAGTTCGGGGTACGATGAAAAACTGTTTTTT. This codes for CASSSGYDEKLFF.

This clone occurred a few times. J is TRBJ2-7 and V is TRBV5-1; 7 positions agree with TRBD1. Germline assignment: CDR1 SGHRS and CDR2 YFSETQ. The CDR3 is made up of 12 amino acids. J gave up 4 bases and V 4 bases, and 2 bases lay outside the gene matches. The CDR3 region is CASSRRGYEQYF. The CDR3, as DNA: TGCGCCAGCAGCCGCAGGGGGTACGAGCAGTACTTC. The full variable domain, in which reference TRBV5-1 and TRBJ2-7 provide the parts outside the CDR3, is KAGVTQTPRYLIKTRGQQVTLSCSPISGHRSVSWYQQTPGQGLQFLFEYFSETQRNKGNFPGRFSGRQFSNSRSEMNVSTLELGDSALYLCASSRRGYEQYFGPGTRLTVT.

V is TRBV18 and J is TRBJ2-3; 7 bases agree with TRBD2. The CDR3 sequence is 16 residues long. Germline V lookup: CDR1 KGHSH, CDR2 LQKENI. The J segment lost 5 bases and the V segment lost 4 bases, leaving 12 bases of the junction unmatched. In DNA form, the CDR3 reads TGTGCCAGCTCACTTCTTCGCGGGAGTAATGGAGATACGCAGTATTTT. Residues: CASSLLRGSNGDTQYF.

This chain joins TRBV9 and TRBJ1-1; no definite D call. Germline CDR1 and CDR2: SGDLS and YYNGEE. This CDR3 comprises 16 residues. The germline V and J ends were trimmed by 3 bases and 5 bases, with 20 bases remaining between them. CDR3 sequence: CASSEGTGLIRTEAFF. For the CDR3, the DNA is TGTGCCAGCAGCGAGGGAACCGGACTCATAAGGACTGAAGCTTTCTTT.

This clone was counted a single time. V is TRBV9 and J is TRBJ2-7; 11 bases match TRBD2. Germline trimming cut 0 bases from V and 7 bases from J; bases unmatched to any gene: 3. CDR1 SGDLS and CDR2 YYNGEE come from the germline V gene. CDR3 size: 14 residues. The CDR3 nucleotides read TGTGCCAGCAGCGTAGGCCTAGCGGGAGGTGAGCAGTACTTC. Translation gives CASSVGLAGGEQYF.

This clone turned up a few times. The chain joins TRBV12-3 or TRBV12-4 to TRBJ1-5; TRBD1 agrees at 7 bases. CDR3 size: 13 residues. V shed 6 bases and J 5 bases; nucleotides not matched to a gene: 4. The CDR3 DNA follows: TGTGCCAGCAGCCCCGACAGGGATCAGCCCCAGCATTTT. Its protein is CASSPDRDQPQHF.

The chain uses TRBV14 and TRBJ2-7, with D possibly being TRBD2 (6 bases). V was cut by 0 bases and J by 7 bases, with 16 bases left in between. CDR3 length: 15 amino acids. CDR1 is SGHDN and CDR2 is FVKESK in the germline V gene. This CDR3 reads CASSQDARVGGEQYF. The CDR3 nucleotides read TGTGCCAGCAGCCAAGATGCCAGGGTCGGAGGGGAGCAGTACTTC.